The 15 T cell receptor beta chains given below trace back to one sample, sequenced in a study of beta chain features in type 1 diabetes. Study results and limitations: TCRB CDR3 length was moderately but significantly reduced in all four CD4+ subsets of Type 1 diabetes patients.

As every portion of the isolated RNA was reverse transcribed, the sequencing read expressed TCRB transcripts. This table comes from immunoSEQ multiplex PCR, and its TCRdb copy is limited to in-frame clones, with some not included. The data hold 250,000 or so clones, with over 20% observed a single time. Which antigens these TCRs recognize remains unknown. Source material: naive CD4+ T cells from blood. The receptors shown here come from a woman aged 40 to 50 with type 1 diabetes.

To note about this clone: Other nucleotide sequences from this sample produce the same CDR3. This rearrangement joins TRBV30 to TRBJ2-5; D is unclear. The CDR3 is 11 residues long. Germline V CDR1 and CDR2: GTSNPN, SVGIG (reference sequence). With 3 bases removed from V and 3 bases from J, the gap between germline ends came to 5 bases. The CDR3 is CAWRSEETQYF. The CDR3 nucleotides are TGTGCCTGGAGGTCAGAAGAGACCCAGTACTTC.

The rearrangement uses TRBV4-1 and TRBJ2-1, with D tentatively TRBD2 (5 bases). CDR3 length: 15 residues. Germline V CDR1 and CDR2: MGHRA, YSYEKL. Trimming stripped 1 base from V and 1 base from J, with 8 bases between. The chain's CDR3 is CASSQVQRSYNEQFF. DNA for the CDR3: TGCGCCAGCAGCCAAGTCCAGCGGTCCTACAATGAGCAGTTCTTC.

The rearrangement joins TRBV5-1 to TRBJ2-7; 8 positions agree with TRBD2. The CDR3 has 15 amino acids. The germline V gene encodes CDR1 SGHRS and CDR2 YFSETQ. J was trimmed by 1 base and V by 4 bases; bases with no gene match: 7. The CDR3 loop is CASSPSGGASYEQYF. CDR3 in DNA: TGCGCCAGCAGCCCGTCGGGGGGGGCGTCCTACGAGCAGTACTTC.

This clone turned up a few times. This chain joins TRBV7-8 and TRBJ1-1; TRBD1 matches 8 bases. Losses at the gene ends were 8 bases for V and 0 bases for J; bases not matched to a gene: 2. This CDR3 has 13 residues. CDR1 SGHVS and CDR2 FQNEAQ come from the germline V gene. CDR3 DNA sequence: TGTGCCAGCGGACAGGGAGTGAACACTGAAGCTTTCTTT. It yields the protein CASGQGVNTEAFF.

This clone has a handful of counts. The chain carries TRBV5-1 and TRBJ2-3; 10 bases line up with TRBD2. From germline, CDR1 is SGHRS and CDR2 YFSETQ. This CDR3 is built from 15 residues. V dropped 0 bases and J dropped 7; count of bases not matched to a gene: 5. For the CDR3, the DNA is TGCGCCAGCAGCTTGGAAGCGGGAGGGGGGAATACGCAGTATTTT. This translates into CASSLEAGGGNTQYF.

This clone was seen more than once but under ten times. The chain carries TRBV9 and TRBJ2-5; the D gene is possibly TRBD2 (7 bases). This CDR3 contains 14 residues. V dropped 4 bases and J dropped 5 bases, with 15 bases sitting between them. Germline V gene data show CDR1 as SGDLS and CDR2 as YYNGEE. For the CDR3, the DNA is TGTGCCAGCAGCCTAGGGCGGGGGCTGGAGACCCAGTACTTC. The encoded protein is CASSLGRGLETQYF.

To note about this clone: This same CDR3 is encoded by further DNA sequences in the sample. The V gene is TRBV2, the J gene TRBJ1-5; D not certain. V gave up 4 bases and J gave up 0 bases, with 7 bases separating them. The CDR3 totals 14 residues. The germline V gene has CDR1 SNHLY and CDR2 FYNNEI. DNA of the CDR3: TGTGCCAGCAGTGCGGTAGATAGCAATCAGCCCCAGCATTTT. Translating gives CASSAVDSNQPQHF.

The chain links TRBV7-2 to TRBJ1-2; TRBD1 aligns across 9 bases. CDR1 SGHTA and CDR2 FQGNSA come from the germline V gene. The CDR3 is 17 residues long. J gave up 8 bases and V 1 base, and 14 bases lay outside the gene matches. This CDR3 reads CASSLGYPGTGRGGYTF. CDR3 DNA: TGTGCCAGCAGCTTAGGGTACCCCGGGACAGGGAGAGGCGGCTACACCTTC.

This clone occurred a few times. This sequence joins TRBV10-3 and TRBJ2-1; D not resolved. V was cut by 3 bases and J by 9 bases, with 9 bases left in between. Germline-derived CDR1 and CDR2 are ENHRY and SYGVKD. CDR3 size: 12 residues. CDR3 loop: CAISEVGGEQFF. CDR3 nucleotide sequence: TGTGCCATCAGTGAAGTTGGCGGTGAGCAGTTCTTC.

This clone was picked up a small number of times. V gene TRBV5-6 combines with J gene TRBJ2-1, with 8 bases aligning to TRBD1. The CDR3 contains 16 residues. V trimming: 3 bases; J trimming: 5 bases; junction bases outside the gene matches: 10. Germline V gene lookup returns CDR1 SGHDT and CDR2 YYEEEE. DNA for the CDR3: TGTGCCAGCAGCTCTTACCGGGACAGGCAAAACAATGAGCAGTTCTTC. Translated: CASSSYRDRQNNEQFF.

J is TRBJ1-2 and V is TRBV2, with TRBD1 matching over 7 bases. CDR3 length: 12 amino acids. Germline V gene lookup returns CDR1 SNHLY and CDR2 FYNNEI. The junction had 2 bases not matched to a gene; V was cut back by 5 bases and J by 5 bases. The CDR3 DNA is TGTGCCAGCAGTCGACAGGGTTATGGCTACACCTTC. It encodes CASSRQGYGYTF.

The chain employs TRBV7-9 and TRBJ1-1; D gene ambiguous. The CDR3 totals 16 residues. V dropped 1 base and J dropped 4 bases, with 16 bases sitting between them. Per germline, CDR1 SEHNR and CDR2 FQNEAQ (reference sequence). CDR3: CASSLGPREETTEAFF. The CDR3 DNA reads TGTGCCAGCAGCTTAGGCCCGCGGGAAGAGACCACTGAAGCTTTCTTT.

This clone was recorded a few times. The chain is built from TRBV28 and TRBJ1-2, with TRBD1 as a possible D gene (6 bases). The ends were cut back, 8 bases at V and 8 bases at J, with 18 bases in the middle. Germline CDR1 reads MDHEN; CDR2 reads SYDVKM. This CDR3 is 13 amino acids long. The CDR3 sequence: CASGGGGIEGYTF. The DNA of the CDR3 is TGTGCCAGCGGGGGCGGGGGCATAGAAGGCTACACCTTC.

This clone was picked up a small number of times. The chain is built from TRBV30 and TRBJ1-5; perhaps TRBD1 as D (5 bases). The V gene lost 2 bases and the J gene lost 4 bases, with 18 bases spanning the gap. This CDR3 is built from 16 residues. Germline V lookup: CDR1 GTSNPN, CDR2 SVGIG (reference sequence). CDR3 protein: CAWSWDSLGGNQPQHF. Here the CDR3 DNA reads TGTGCCTGGAGTTGGGACTCTCTTGGGGGGAATCAGCCCCAGCATTTT.

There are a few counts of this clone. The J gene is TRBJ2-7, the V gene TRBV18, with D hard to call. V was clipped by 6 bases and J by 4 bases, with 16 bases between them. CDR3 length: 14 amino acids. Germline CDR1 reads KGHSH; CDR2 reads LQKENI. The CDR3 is CASSRQLTQYEQYF. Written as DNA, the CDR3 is TGTGCCAGCTCGCGGCAACTTACACAATACGAGCAGTACTTC.